This passage covers 27 T cell receptor beta chains from one sample sequenced in a study of Tregs in tolerant kidney transplant recipients. TCRdb's table, derived via immunoSEQ multiplex PCR, lists solely in-frame clones and lacks some. The table lists tens of thousands of clones, roughly 84% of them singletons. Sequenced: CD4+ T cells from blood. These receptors were taken from a human donor in good health.

The rearrangement joins TRBV19 to TRBJ2-1; D might be TRBD1 or TRBD2, each matching 5 bases. Germline V lookup: CDR1 LNHDA, CDR2 SQIVND (reference sequence). Trimming took 5 bases from V and 9 from J, leaving 17 bases between them. The CDR3 runs 14 residues. The DNA of the CDR3 is TGTGCCAGTAGTGCCGAGGGTTTTAGGGGTGAGCAGTTCTTC. Translating it yields CASSAEGFRGEQFF.

The chain combines TRBV13 with TRBJ2-2, with 12 bases matching TRBD2. In germline, CDR1 is PRHDT, CDR2 FYEKMQ (reference sequence). V was clipped by 5 bases and J by 8 bases; unmatched bases: 6. This CDR3 spans 15 amino acids. This CDR3 reads CASSRRLAGAGELFF. CDR3 in DNA: TGTGCCAGCAGCCGGAGACTAGCGGGAGCTGGGGAGCTGTTTTTT. The whole variable domain, remainder taken from reference TRBV13 and TRBJ2-2, is AAGVIQSPRHLIKEKRETATLKCYPIPRHDTVYWYQQGPGQDPQFLISFYEKMQSDKGSIPDRFSAQQFSDYHSELNMSSLELGDSALYFCASSRRLAGAGELFFGEGSRLTVL.

V and J are TRBV5-1 and TRBJ1-1; TRBD1 is a possible D gene (5 bases). The V end lost 0 bases, the J end lost 4 bases, and 13 bases lay between the germline ends. CDR3 length equals 15 residues. The germline gives CDR1 SGHRS, CDR2 YFSETQ. The CDR3 coding sequence is TGCGCCAGCAGCTTGGAGGGTGGGGCAGGCACTGAAGCTTTCTTT. Translation: CASSLEGGAGTEAFF.

This rearrangement joins TRBV7-2 to TRBJ1-1; D possibly corresponds to TRBD1 (6 bases). Germline V gives CDR1 SGHTA, CDR2 FQGNSA. CDR3 length: 15 residues. V shed 6 bases and J shed 6 bases, with 20 bases lying between them. The CDR3 DNA sequence: TGTGCCAGCAGACAGAGCCTCATAGGACAGTCTGAAGCTTTCTTT. This encodes CASRQSLIGQSEAFF.

This clone was seen only a few times. This chain connects TRBV2 to TRBJ1-1; TRBD1 is a possible D gene (5 bases). Germline V gene data show CDR1 as SNHLY and CDR2 as FYNNEI. The CDR3 totals 13 residues. Between the trimmed V and J ends, which lost 9 bases and 10 bases, there was a span of 21 bases. The CDR3 nucleotides read TGTGCCAGTCTACCCCAGGGTGGTGGGAGAGCTTTCTTT. This codes for CASLPQGGGRAFF.

This clone was counted at least ten times. The chain uses TRBV5-5 and TRBJ1-4; a weak D match, TRBD1 (5 bases). Deletions cut 0 bases from V and 4 bases from J, with 7 bases between. The germline V gene has CDR1 SGHKS and CDR2 YYEKEE (reference sequence). The length of the CDR3 is 14 residues. The CDR3 region is CASSLAGSNEKLFF. The CDR3 region has the DNA TGTGCCAGCAGCTTGGCAGGGAGTAATGAAAAACTGTTTTTT.

The chain has TRBV2 and TRBJ1-2; tentative D call: TRBD1 (5 bases). Germline lookup yields CDR1 SNHLY and CDR2 FYNNEI. The length of the CDR3 is 14 residues. The V gene lost 3 bases and the J gene lost 5 bases, with 13 bases spanning the gap. This CDR3 is CASSDEGRRYGYTF. CDR3 nucleotides: TGTGCCAGCAGTGATGAGGGGCGCAGGTATGGCTACACCTTC.

The rearrangement uses TRBV18 and TRBJ2-7, with D perhaps matching TRBD2 (6 bases). The CDR3 consists of 16 residues. The V end was cut by 0 bases, the J end by 4 bases, with 16 bases between. The germline V gene encodes CDR1 KGHSH and CDR2 LQKENI. As DNA, the CDR3 is TGTGCCAGCTCACCACCGTCGCGGGGTTTGCGATACGAGCAGTACTTC. It specifies CASSPPSRGLRYEQYF.

The chain couples TRBV6-6 to TRBJ1-1, with 12 nucleotides matching TRBD1. The CDR3 extends over 15 amino acids. With 6 bases clipped from V and 5 bases from J, the junction kept 7 bases outside the gene matches. CDR1 is MNHNY and CDR2 is SVGAGI in the germline V gene (reference sequence). In DNA form, the CDR3 reads TGTGCCAGCAGCTACGGGACAGGGGGCGGTACTGAAGCTTTCTTT. It translates to CASSYGTGGGTEAFF.

The chain recombines TRBV7-2 with TRBJ2-3, with D perhaps TRBD1 (5 bases). With 5 bases removed from V and 4 bases from J, the gap between germline ends came to 13 bases. The CDR3 covers 14 residues. The germline V gene encodes CDR1 SGHTA and CDR2 FQGNSA. The chain's CDR3 is CASSHRQGPDTQYF. The CDR3 nucleotides are TGTGCCAGCAGCCATAGGCAGGGCCCAGATACGCAGTATTTT.

The chain employs TRBV5-1 and TRBJ2-1, with TRBD2 matching 8 bases. The CDR3 has 15 amino acids. The V and J ends lost 3 bases and 3 bases, in that order; junction bases with no gene match: 5. From germline, CDR1 is SGHRS and CDR2 YFSETQ. The chain's CDR3 is CASSSRGANYNEQFF. CDR3 nucleotide sequence: TGCGCCAGCAGCTCGCGGGGGGCGAACTACAATGAGCAGTTCTTC.

The table lists this clone with a count of one. The rearrangement joins TRBV7-2 to TRBJ2-2; 12 nucleotides agree with TRBD2. In germline, CDR1 is SGHTA, CDR2 FQGNSA. J was trimmed by 5 bases and V by 0 bases; bases with no gene match: 7. The CDR3 totals 18 residues. This chain's CDR3 is CASSLALAGGLRTGELFF. Here the CDR3 DNA reads TGTGCCAGCAGCTTAGCCCTAGCGGGGGGGCTACGAACCGGGGAGCTGTTTTTT.

J is TRBJ2-3 and V is TRBV11-2; TRBD2 matches at 7 bases. This CDR3 has 18 residues. Germline V gene lookup returns CDR1 SGHAT and CDR2 FQNNGV. V gave up 5 bases and J gave up 3 bases; unmatched junction bases: 17. CDR3 protein: CASSVPRALGGGTDTQYF. CDR3 DNA: TGTGCCAGCAGCGTCCCCAGGGCGTTGGGGGGAGGGACAGATACGCAGTATTTT.

The J gene is TRBJ2-2, the V gene TRBV27, with a tentative D call TRBD1 (6 bases). CDR1 MNHEY and CDR2 SMNVEV come from the germline V gene (reference sequence). The length of the CDR3 is 15 residues. The V and J ends lost 3 bases and 8 bases respectively, with 16 bases between them. CDR3 nucleotide sequence: TGTGCCAGCAGTTTCATGGCAGGGGTCAAAGGGGAGCTGTTTTTT. Translation gives CASSFMAGVKGELFF.

As concerns this clone: Distinct nucleotide sequences in the sample also encode this CDR3. The chain recombines TRBV4-1 with TRBJ2-7; D may be TRBD1 or TRBD2 (5 bases each). This CDR3 is 15 amino acids long. Trimming removed 3 bases at V and 5 bases at J, with 17 bases between. The germline CDR1 and CDR2 sequences are MGHRA and YSYEKL. The CDR3: CASSHPPGGVDEQYF. CDR3 nucleotide sequence: TGCGCCAGCAGCCACCCCCCTGGGGGAGTCGACGAGCAGTACTTC.

In this sample, this clone turned up once. The chain has TRBV9 and TRBJ2-5; 7 positions agree with TRBD2. The length of the CDR3 is 15 residues. Germline V gene data show CDR1 as SGDLS and CDR2 as YYNGEE. The trim removed 3 bases at V and 4 bases at J, leaving 9 bases unmatched. CDR3 loop: CASSAFGGLGETQYF. The CDR3 DNA follows: TGTGCCAGCAGCGCGTTCGGGGGGTTGGGAGAGACCCAGTACTTC.

In its sample, this clone was seen once. V usage is TRBV6-1 and J usage is TRBJ2-2; TRBD2 matches at 7 bases. The CDR3 extends over 14 amino acids. The V and J ends lost 5 bases and 6 bases, in that order; junction bases with no gene match: 6. Germline CDR1 and CDR2: MNHNS and SASEGT. The CDR3 DNA reads TGTGCCAGCAGTACCTTCCTAGCGGCCGGGGAGCTGTTTTTT. The encoded protein is CASSTFLAAGELFF.

This chain uses TRBV19 with TRBJ1-2, with D perhaps TRBD1 (5 bases). The CDR3 runs to 15 residues. Germline assignment: CDR1 LNHDA and CDR2 SQIVND (reference sequence). Deletions cut 0 bases from V and 7 bases from J, with 15 bases between. The CDR3 bases are TGTGCCAGTAGTATAGATCTCGAGGGGATAGGTGGCTACACCTTC. Residues: CASSIDLEGIGGYTF.

The rearrangement uses TRBV6-5 and TRBJ2-3, with D perhaps TRBD2 (5 bases). Trimming stripped 5 bases from V and 0 bases from J, with 9 bases between. Germline CDR1 and CDR2: MNHEY and SVGAGI. CDR3 size: 14 residues. CDR3 loop: CASSSGESTDTQYF. CDR3 sequence (DNA): TGTGCCAGCAGTAGCGGCGAGAGCACAGATACGCAGTATTTT.

The chain is built from TRBV5-5 and TRBJ2-7, with a weak D call TRBD2 (6 bases). This CDR3 is 12 amino acids long. Germline CDR1 reads SGHKS; CDR2 reads YYEKEE (reference sequence). V lost 2 bases and J 7 bases, leaving 10 bases between the germline ends. In DNA, the CDR3 is TGTGCCAGCAGCTTCGGCGGGAATGAGCAGTACTTC. It is translated as CASSFGGNEQYF.

The V call is TRBV5-1, the J call TRBJ2-3; D possibly matches TRBD1 or TRBD2 (5 bases each). V lost 4 bases to trimming and J lost 1 base, with 16 bases between them. Looked up from germline, CDR1 is SGHRS and CDR2 is YFSETQ. The CDR3 has 16 amino acids. In nucleotides, the CDR3 is TGCGCCAGCAGCCCCGATGGGGGAATTGGCACAGATACGCAGTATTTT. It translates to CASSPDGGIGTDTQYF.

In its sample, this clone was seen a few times. This chain uses TRBV5-4 with TRBJ1-5; D is unresolved. Trimming took off 4 bases at V and 3 bases at J, with 8 bases between the two ends. The CDR3 runs 13 residues. The V gene's germline CDR1 is SGHNT and CDR2 YYREEE (reference sequence). CDR3 region: CASSEAPNQPQHF. The CDR3 nucleotides are TGTGCCAGCAGCGAGGCTCCCAATCAGCCCCAGCATTTT.

The V and J genes are TRBV6-5 and TRBJ2-5, with TRBD1 matching over 8 bases. CDR3 size: 13 residues. The V gene end was trimmed by 5 bases and the J gene end by 4 bases; junction bases not matched to a gene: 3. Germline CDR1 and CDR2: MNHEY and SVGAGI. The CDR3 spells CASSRGQVETQYF. In DNA, the CDR3 is TGTGCCAGCAGTCGGGGACAGGTAGAGACCCAGTACTTC.

The rearrangement joins TRBV29-1 to TRBJ1-1; D uncertain. The CDR3 has 13 amino acids. The V end lost 4 bases, the J end lost 4 bases, and 13 bases lay between the germline ends. Germline CDR1 is SQVTM and CDR2 is ANQGSEA. CDR3 nucleotides: TGCAGCGTTGCCCCCTTTCGGCCCACTGAAGCTTTCTTT. Amino acid sequence: CSVAPFRPTEAFF.

The rearrangement joins TRBV7-3 to TRBJ2-2; D call uncertain. V was trimmed by 1 base and J by 1 base, leaving 4 bases between them. From germline, CDR1 is SGHTA and CDR2 FQGTGA. This CDR3 comprises 14 residues. CDR3 residues: CASSLNRNTGELFF. CDR3 nucleotide sequence: TGTGCCAGCAGCTTAAATAGGAACACCGGGGAGCTGTTTTTT.

This chain joins TRBV15 and TRBJ2-1; D perhaps matches TRBD2 (5 bases). Germline V CDR1 and CDR2: LNHNV, YYDKDF (reference sequence). The CDR3 loop spans 15 amino acids. Between the trimmed V and J ends, which lost 0 bases and 5 bases, there was a span of 11 bases. CDR3 DNA sequence: TGTGCCACCAGCAGAGATCCGGGAACTCACAATGAGCAGTTCTTC. It translates to CATSRDPGTHNEQFF.

Only one count was recorded for this clone. V and J are TRBV27 and TRBJ1-5, with 8 bases identical to TRBD1. CDR3 length equals 16 residues. V dropped 7 bases and J dropped 4; count of bases not matched to a gene: 12. Germline CDR1 and CDR2: MNHEY and SMNVEV (reference sequence). The CDR3 loop is CASTPLGGQVNQPQHF. Here the CDR3 DNA reads TGTGCCAGCACCCCTCTAGGGGGACAGGTTAATCAGCCCCAGCATTTT.